Reported below is one TCR beta chain. Original handling: Using reference gene primer amplification, nucleated cell counts were estimated. The protocol was immunoSEQ multiplex PCR, while the TCRdb copy is restricted to in-frame clones and leaves out a portion. V and J calls and clone size come straight from that table; D and trimming were deduced from the DNA. The sample includes roughly 200,000 clones, 85% to 90% of them seen just once. This sample is part of a study of blood T cell repertoires in COVID-19. Across the study: The study drew acute and convalescent COVID-19 samples from the United States, Italy and Spain.

V lost 5 bases, J lost 7 bases, and 8 bases stayed unmatched. The CDR3 consists of 13 residues. CDR1 and CDR2 (germline): MNHNS, SASEGT. Source material: peripheral blood. The clonotype was recovered from a man in his sixties with acute or convalescent COVID-19. This chain links TRBV6-1 with TRBJ2-7; 7 bases agree with TRBD2. The CDR3 is CASSYGGELEQYF. The CDR3 bases are TGTGCCAGCAGTTATGGGGGGGAACTGGAGCAGTACTTC.